The 13 T cell receptor beta chains below were found in one sample sequenced in a study of regulatory T cells in long-lasting Graves disease. Researchers made TCR beta libraries by using iRepertoire HTBI primers and running Arm-PCR on CDR3 regions. TCRdb itself ran the multiplex PCR reads through MiXCR, one entry per CDR3 protein. The sample includes approximately 400,000 distinct CDR3 sequences, approximately 15% of them seen just once. The time point here: newly diagnosed GD, antithyroid drugs for less than 3 months. RNA from PBMCs was the source of the TCR library. These same data were also listed under a study on T cells in Graves' hyperthyroidism and ophthalmopathy.

The sequenced sample was peripheral blood mononuclear cells (PBMCs), obtained at new diagnosis, from a patient treated with antithyroid drugs. The source of these receptors is a woman in her 30s with Graves disease.

In this sample, this clonotype turned up many times. V is TRBV11-1 and J is TRBJ1-2; unclear D gene. The CDR3 extends over 15 amino acids. In germline, CDR1 is SGHAT, CDR2 FQDESV (reference sequence). Deletions cut 5 bases from V and 6 bases from J, with 19 bases between. In nucleotides, the CDR3 is TGTGCCAGCAGCGAGCTTCTTCCTACAGTCGATGGCTACACCTTC. This sequence encodes CASSELLPTVDGYTF.

This clonotype was counted a few times. The V call is TRBV3-1, the J call TRBJ2-5; TRBD1 matches at 7 bases. The CDR3 extends over 14 amino acids. Germline loops: CDR1 LGHDT, CDR2 YNNKEL (reference sequence). V gave up 4 bases and J gave up 2 bases; unmatched junction bases: 4. CDR3 coding DNA: TGTGCCAGCAGCCCGGACAGGATACAAGAGACCCAGTACTTC. Translating gives CASSPDRIQETQYF.

Ten or more counts support this clonotype. The V and J genes are TRBV24-1 and TRBJ2-7; D remains unclear. The CDR3 consists of 12 residues. Trimming took off 7 bases at V and 3 bases at J, with 9 bases between the two ends. Germline V CDR1 and CDR2: KGHDR, SFDVKD. Written as DNA, the CDR3 is TGTGCCACCAGCGGAACTGACTACGAGCAGTACTTC. Translation: CATSGTDYEQYF.

This clonotype was picked up a small number of times. One base away lies a much larger clone, so this may be a sequencing read error. V and J are TRBV11-3 and TRBJ2-1, with 7 bases aligning to TRBD2. Germline V gene data show CDR1 as SGHNT and CDR2 as YENEEA. The CDR3 loop spans 15 amino acids. The CDR3: CASSLAGGSPNGQFF. In nucleotides, the CDR3 is TGTGCCAGCAGCTTAGCGGGCGGGAGCCCCAATGGGCAGTTCTTC.

The chain carries TRBV6-5 and TRBJ2-5; the D gene is possibly TRBD1 (5 bases). From germline, CDR1 is MNHEY and CDR2 SVGAGI. Between the trimmed V and J ends, which lost 2 bases and 4 bases, there was a span of 11 bases. CDR3 length: 14 residues. The CDR3 DNA is TGTGCCAGCAGTTACGTGGGGCGCCTAGAGACCCAGTACTTC. Encoded protein: CASSYVGRLETQYF.

The chain is built from TRBV5-1 and TRBJ2-6, with TRBD1 matching over 9 bases. Germline V gene sequence: CDR1 SGHRS, CDR2 YFSETQ. CDR3 length equals 17 residues. Losses at the gene ends were 4 bases for V and 2 bases for J; bases not matched to a gene: 7. The CDR3 DNA is TGCGCCAGCAGCCCGGGACAGGGTGTTGCTGGGGCCAACGTCCTGACTTTC. Encoded protein: CASSPGQGVAGANVLTF.

This clonotype came up many times. The chain joins TRBV2 to TRBJ1-1; D gene ambiguous. CDR1 SNHLY and CDR2 FYNNEI come from the germline V gene. V shed 2 bases and J shed 2 bases, with 9 bases lying between them. CDR3 length: 14 amino acids. Here the CDR3 DNA reads TGTGCCAGCAGTGAAATCGCATCAAACACTGAAGCTTTCTTT. Its translation is CASSEIASNTEAFF.

The genes are TRBV18 and TRBJ2-2; D is uncertain. Between the trimmed V and J ends, which lost 4 bases and 6 bases, there was a span of 12 bases. This CDR3 has 14 residues. Germline CDR1 KGHSH, CDR2 LQKENI. Here the CDR3 DNA reads TGTGCCAGCTCACAGAACTACGCTTCCGGGGAGCTGTTTTTT. Its translation: CASSQNYASGELFF.

This clonotype was detected ten times or more. The chain couples TRBV6-2 or TRBV6-3 to TRBJ2-3, with 9 bases lining up with TRBD2. The CDR3 loop spans 16 amino acids. Germline V gives CDR1 MNHEY, CDR2 SVGEGT. V shed 1 base and J 3 bases; nucleotides not matched to a gene: 5. The DNA of the CDR3 is TGTGCCAGCAGTTACTTTGGACTAGCGCCTACAGATACGCAGTATTTT. This codes for CASSYFGLAPTDTQYF.

The chain couples TRBV20-1 to TRBJ2-2; D is possibly TRBD2 (7 bases). This CDR3 comprises 15 residues. Germline CDR1 and CDR2: DFQATT and SNEGSKA (reference sequence). Between the trimmed V and J ends, which lost 1 base and 4 bases, there was a span of 13 bases. The CDR3 loop is CSARVRGASTGELFF. CDR3 nucleotide sequence: TGCAGTGCTAGAGTCCGGGGGGCGAGCACCGGGGAGCTGTTTTTT.

This clonotype was seen repeatedly, ten times or more. V gene TRBV11-3 combines with J gene TRBJ2-7; D is uncertain. CDR3 size: 16 residues. The V gene lost 1 base and the J gene lost 2 bases, with 15 bases spanning the gap. From germline, CDR1 is SGHNT and CDR2 YENEEA. The CDR3 region is CASSLASDTEAYEQYF. DNA for the CDR3: TGTGCCAGCAGCTTAGCGTCCGACACGGAAGCCTACGAGCAGTACTTC.

This clonotype was detected only a few times. The J gene is TRBJ2-1, the V gene TRBV29-1; D is undetermined. Germline V gene data show CDR1 as SQVTM and CDR2 as ANQGSEA. This CDR3 spans 13 amino acids. The V and J ends lost 6 bases and 2 bases respectively, with 11 bases between them. The DNA of the CDR3 is TGCAGCGTCCAACTTAGCACCTACAATGAGCAGTTCTTC. The encoded protein is CSVQLSTYNEQFF.

This clonotype was counted a few times. A read error may be the cause here, since a much bigger clone is one base away. This chain joins TRBV11-2 and TRBJ2-1; the match to TRBD1 covers 8 bases. Per the germline V gene, CDR1 is SGHAT and CDR2 is FQNNGV. The CDR3 length is 15 residues. The CDR3 coding sequence is TGTGCCAGCAACTTAGGACAGGGCCCATACAATGAGCAGTTCTTC. Translated: CASNLGQGPYNEQFF.